This is a list of T cell receptor beta chains from one sample in a study of T cell repertoires in cytomegalovirus infection. One entry per CDR3 protein results from TCRdb running MiXCR on the reads. Of 680,000 or so distinct CDR3 sequences in the sample, 35% were seen once. The sequencing input was PBMCs. Every receptor here comes from a human donor in good health (CMV status not recorded). Some clones in this sample may be carry-over from other donors' samples. CDR3s include the opening cysteine and the closing phenylalanine or tryptophan. Fields, in order: J gene, V gene, D gene, clone size, CDR3 DNA, CDR3 protein. The D gene is left open where the match is weak. Rows may omit the clone size; those that give it use once, few, many or a size class.

j_gene: TRBJ2-1
v_gene: TRBV11-3
d_gene: -
abundance: few
CDR3nt: TGTGCCAGCAGCTTAGTCTTGCGCTGCAATGAGCAGTTCTTC
CDR3aa: CASSLVLRCNEQFF

j_gene: TRBJ2-3
v_gene: TRBV7-9
d_gene: -
abundance: -
CDR3nt: TGTGCCAGCAGCTTCCAACGATCTAGCACAGATACGCAGTATTTT
CDR3aa: CASSFQRSSTDTQYF

j_gene: TRBJ2-3
v_gene: TRBV4-1
d_gene: -
abundance: -
CDR3nt: TGCGCCAGCAGCCAAGGTGTGTACGGCACAGATACGCAGTATTTT
CDR3aa: CASSQGVYGTDTQYF

j_gene: TRBJ1-6
v_gene: TRBV6-5
d_gene: -
abundance: -
CDR3nt: TGTGCCAGCAGTTACTCTAGGCAGGCTTCGGTTTCACCCCTCCACTTT
CDR3aa: CASSYSRQASVSPLHF

j_gene: TRBJ2-3
v_gene: TRBV28
d_gene: -
abundance: many
CDR3nt: TGTGCCAGCAGGTCCGGGTCCCTTGGGCCAGATACGCAGTATTTT
CDR3aa: CASRSGSLGPDTQYF

j_gene: TRBJ1-1
v_gene: TRBV25-1
d_gene: -
abundance: -
CDR3nt: TGTGCCAGCAGTGAATATACGCCAGCCGGGGCTTTCTTT
CDR3aa: CASSEYTPAGAFF

j_gene: TRBJ2-1
v_gene: TRBV7-8
d_gene: TRBD2
abundance: many
CDR3nt: TGTGCCAGCAGCGCGGGACTATACAATGAGCAGTTCTTC
CDR3aa: CASSAGLYNEQFF

j_gene: TRBJ1-1
v_gene: TRBV28
d_gene: TRBD1
abundance: few
CDR3nt: TGTGCCAGCATCCCAAACAGGGGGCAAGGGACTGAAGCTTTCTTT
CDR3aa: CASIPNRGQGTEAFF

j_gene: TRBJ2-3
v_gene: TRBV7-9
d_gene: -
abundance: -
CDR3nt: TGTGCCAGCAGCTTAGGAGTGTGGGCAGGGGTAGGTAGTTCAACGCAGTATTTT
CDR3aa: CASSLGVWAGVGSSTQYF

j_gene: TRBJ2-7
v_gene: TRBV7-6
d_gene: TRBD1
abundance: -
CDR3nt: TGTGCCAGCAGCCAGCGGGACAGGGGGACCTACGAGCAGTACTTC
CDR3aa: CASSQRDRGTYEQYF

j_gene: TRBJ1-1
v_gene: TRBV7-2
d_gene: -
abundance: many
CDR3nt: TGTGCCAGCAGCTTAGTTACGGGGGATACTGAAGCTTTCTTT
CDR3aa: CASSLVTGDTEAFF

j_gene: TRBJ1-4
v_gene: TRBV7-9
d_gene: -
abundance: few
CDR3nt: TGTGCCAGCAGCCCCAACGGACTTTGGGGGGAACTGTTTTTT
CDR3aa: CASSPNGLWGELFF

j_gene: TRBJ1-5
v_gene: TRBV7-2
d_gene: TRBD1
abundance: -
CDR3nt: TGTGCCAGCAGACCTGGGACAGGGTTGGGTTCCTATCAGCCCCCGCATTTT
CDR3aa: CASRPGTGLGSYQPPHF

j_gene: TRBJ1-1
v_gene: TRBV7-9
d_gene: -
abundance: -
CDR3nt: TGTGCCAACAGCGCACCCACAGGGACCGAAGCTTTCTTT
CDR3aa: CANSAPTGTEAFF

j_gene: TRBJ2-1
v_gene: TRBV7-6
d_gene: -
abundance: few
CDR3nt: TGTGCCAGCAGCTTAATGTCCGGGGGCACCTACAATGAGCAGTTCTTC
CDR3aa: CASSLMSGGTYNEQFF

j_gene: TRBJ1-1
v_gene: TRBV7-2
d_gene: -
abundance: many
CDR3nt: TGTGCCAGCAGCTCAACCGGAGGGAGCACTGAAGCTTTCTTT
CDR3aa: CASSSTGGSTEAFF

j_gene: TRBJ2-5
v_gene: TRBV28
d_gene: TRBD2
abundance: -
CDR3nt: TGTGCCAGCAGCCCTCTAGCGGGAGGGCCCGGGGAGACCCAGTACTTC
CDR3aa: CASSPLAGGPGETQYF

j_gene: TRBJ2-1
v_gene: TRBV6-2/TRBV6-3
d_gene: -
abundance: -
CDR3nt: TGTGCCAGCAGTTACTCGGACAGATTCTCCTACAATGAGCAGTTCTTC
CDR3aa: CASSYSDRFSYNEQFF

j_gene: TRBJ2-1
v_gene: TRBV7-2
d_gene: -
abundance: -
CDR3nt: TGTGCCAGCAGCTTAGGGCCTATAGGGCAGTTCTTC
CDR3aa: CASSLGPIGQFF